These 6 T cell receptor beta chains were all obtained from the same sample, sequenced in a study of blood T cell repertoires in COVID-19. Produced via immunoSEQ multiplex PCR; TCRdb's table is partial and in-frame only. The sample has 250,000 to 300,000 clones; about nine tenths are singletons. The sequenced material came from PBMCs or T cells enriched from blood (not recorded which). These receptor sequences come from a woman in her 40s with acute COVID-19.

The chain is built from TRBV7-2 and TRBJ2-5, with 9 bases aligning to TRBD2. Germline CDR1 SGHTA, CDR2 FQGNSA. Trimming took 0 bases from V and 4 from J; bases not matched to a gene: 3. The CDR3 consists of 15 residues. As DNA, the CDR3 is TGTGCCAGCAGCTTAGCGGGAGCGGGAGGAGAGACCCAGTACTTC. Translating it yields CASSLAGAGGETQYF. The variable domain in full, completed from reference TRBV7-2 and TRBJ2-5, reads GAGVSQSPSNKVTEKGKDVELRCDPISGHTALYWYRQSLGQGLEFLIYFQGNSAPDKSGLPSDRFSAERTGGSVSTLTIQRTQQEDSAVYLCASSLAGAGGETQYFGPGTRLLVL.

In DNA form, the CDR3 reads TGTGCCAGCTCACCACCCGGGTGGACAGATACGCAGTATTTT. Residues: CASSPPGWTDTQYF. J is TRBJ2-3 and V is TRBV18; D not resolved. The germline gives CDR1 KGHSH, CDR2 LQKENI. This CDR3 contains 14 residues. Between the trimmed V and J ends, which lost 0 bases and 3 bases, there was a span of 7 bases.

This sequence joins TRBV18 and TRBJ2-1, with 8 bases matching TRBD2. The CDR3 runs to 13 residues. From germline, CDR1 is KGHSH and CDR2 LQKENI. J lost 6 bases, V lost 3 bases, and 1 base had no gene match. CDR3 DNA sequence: TGTGCCAGCTCACCCGGGACTAGCAATGAGCAGTTCTTC. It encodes CASSPGTSNEQFF. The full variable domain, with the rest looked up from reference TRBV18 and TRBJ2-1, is NAGVMQNPRHLVRRRGQEARLRCSPMKGHSHVYWYRQLPEEGLKFMVYLQKENIIDESGMPKERFSAEFPKEGPSILRIQQVVRGDSAAYFCASSPGTSNEQFFGPGTRLTVL.

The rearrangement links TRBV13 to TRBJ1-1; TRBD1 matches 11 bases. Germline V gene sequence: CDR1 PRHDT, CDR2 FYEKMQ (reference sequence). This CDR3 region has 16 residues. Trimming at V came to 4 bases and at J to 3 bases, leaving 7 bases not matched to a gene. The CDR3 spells CASSSGTGGGHTEAFF. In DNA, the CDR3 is TGTGCCAGCAGCTCCGGGACAGGGGGAGGGCACACTGAAGCTTTCTTT.

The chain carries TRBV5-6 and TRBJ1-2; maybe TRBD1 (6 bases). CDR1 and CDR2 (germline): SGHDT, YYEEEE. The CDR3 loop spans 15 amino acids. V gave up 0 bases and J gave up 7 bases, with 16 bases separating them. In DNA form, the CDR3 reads TGTGCCAGCAGCTTGGATCTCCGGGACACTCCTGGCTACACCTTC. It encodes CASSLDLRDTPGYTF.

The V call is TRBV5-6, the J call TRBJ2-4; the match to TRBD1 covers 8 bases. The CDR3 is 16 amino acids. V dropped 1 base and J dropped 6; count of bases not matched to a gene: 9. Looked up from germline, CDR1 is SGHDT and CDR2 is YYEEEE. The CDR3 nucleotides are TGTGCCAGCAGCTTGACCGGACAGGGAAACCTAAACATTCAGTACTTC. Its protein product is CASSLTGQGNLNIQYF.